This TCR beta chain emerged from a study of T cell responses to AZD1222 COVID-19 vaccine (dated by TCRdb to the early 2020s). For the wider study: AZD1222 recipients whose second dose came at about 4 weeks and those whose second dose came at about 12 weeks were combined into one group, since spike-specific TCR depth and breadth did not differ between the two schedules. TCR sequencing was performed for roughly 250 trial participants, of whom 207 were given two doses of AZD1222 and some 25 were given two doses of MenACWY control vaccine. Trial participants were enrolled into age subgroups of 18-55, 56-69 and 70-plus years, which contained 148, 28 and 57 TCR-sequenced participants, respectively.

The CDR3 regions of human TCRbeta chains were analyzed by immunosequencing. As for how the authors treated the data: Repertoire TCRs were matched against a reference library of SARS-CoV-2-specific TCRs generated with the MIRA antigen-specificity platform. Breadth was defined as the fraction of unique TCRs that were SARS-CoV-2-associated. Depth was defined as the fraction of total T cells that were SARS-CoV-2-associated. Using the MIRA data, each spike-specific TCR was assigned both to the spike region to which the TCR was reactive and to a CD4 or CD8 class. Log10-transformed breadth and depth values were compared by one-way ANOVA with Sidak's multiple comparisons tests. TCRdb's version of the immuneACCESS table is confined to in-frame rearrangements and falls short of the full clone set. An unresolved V gene accounts for under half of the shortfall where checked; the remainder is of unknown origin. V, J and clone size derive from that table, while D and trimming were established from the DNA sequence. A total of 100,000 to 150,000 clones appear in this sample, over 75% of them only once. The biggest ten clones account for around 7.8% of the sample.

Study-level results and caveats: Spike-specific TCR breadth and depth rose significantly after two AZD1222 doses compared with day 0 and with MenACWY recipients. Reportedly, almost half of the unique spike-specific TCRs recognized epitopes lying outside the regions that are mutated in the B.1.351 and B.1.1.7 variants. The 56-69-year group was small, and its depth increase did not reach significance, likely because of low power. Conclusions about previously exposed vaccinees were limited because only six AZD1222 recipients were SARS-CoV-2 seropositive at baseline. No day 14 peak-response samples were available, so repertoires were characterized only after the peak T cell response. The vaccine-associated CD4 TCRs covered the entire spike protein, and the dominant responses fell in regions 160-218 and 743-854. Participants were mostly white British and included more females than males, and it was suggested by the authors that clonal diversity may have been underestimated.

From its cysteine to its phenylalanine, the CDR3 spans 14 amino acids. Of all the DNA, just the CDR3 is kept, 42 bases in frame from base 1. The germline V gene (reference sequence) gives CDR1 as MNHEY and CDR2 as SMNVEV. Trimming removed 5 bases from V and 5 bases from J, leaving 14 bases between the germline ends. The sample's time point label, decoded: baseline before first vaccination. Vaccinee samples were obtained from the UK trials COV001 and COV002, which included a single-blind randomized controlled phase 2/3 trial of AZD1222 (ChAdOx1 nCoV-19) in healthy adults. For TCRbeta chain sequencing, PBMC samples from trial participants were taken at day 0 and at day 28 after the second dose. In the case of this clone: The specificity of this receptor is unknown. One base away there is no much larger clone; base qualities are not given.

The rearrangement joined TRBV27 to TRBJ2-3; a weak D assignment points to TRBD2 (5 bases agree). Sequencing was performed on peripheral blood, taken on day 0 of AZD1222 vaccination. This clonotype originated in an adult in good health. The nucleotides read TGTGCCAGCAGTCCCCTTTTTGAGGGAGATACGCAGTATTTT. Translated, it reads CASSPLFEGDTQYF.